The next 9 T cell receptor beta chains were all read from a single sample in a study of T cell changes during pregnancy in multiple sclerosis. Sequenced by immunoSEQ multiplex PCR; TCRdb stores in-frame clones only, minus some. In the table there are tens of thousands of clones, 85% to 95% of which are singletons. The input for sequencing was CD4+ T cells from peripheral blood mononuclear cells, taken in the first trimester of pregnancy. These receptor sequences come from a female donor with multiple sclerosis, enrolled in a pregnancy study.

The genes are TRBV19 and TRBJ2-5; 9 nucleotides agree with TRBD1. The V segment lost 5 bases and the J segment 5 bases; nucleotides outside the gene matches: 6. CDR1 is LNHDA, CDR2 SQIVND, per germline (reference sequence). This CDR3 spans 14 amino acids. This CDR3 reads CASSVGTGTETQYF. In DNA form, the CDR3 reads TGTGCCAGTAGTGTAGGGACAGGGACGGAGACCCAGTACTTC. The whole variable domain, filled in from reference TRBV19 and TRBJ2-5, reads DGGITQSPKYLFRKEGQNVTLSCEQNLNHDAMYWYRQDPGQGLRLIYYSQIVNDFQKGDIAEGYSVSREKKESFPLTVTSAQKNPTAFYLCASSVGTGTETQYFGPGTRLLVL.

The gene calls are TRBV6-5 and TRBJ2-1; TRBD1 matches 8 bases. There are 15 residues in the CDR3. Trimming took 7 bases from V and 4 from J; bases not matched to a gene: 9. Germline V gives CDR1 MNHEY, CDR2 SVGAGI. The CDR3 loop reads CASKTGQGHYNEQFF. CDR3 bases: TGTGCCAGCAAAACCGGACAGGGACATTACAATGAGCAGTTCTTC.

This chain uses TRBV7-3 with TRBJ1-1; TRBD1 agrees at 8 bases. Germline CDR1 is SGHTA and CDR2 is FQGTGA. V trimming: 5 bases; J trimming: 4 bases; junction bases outside the gene matches: 3. The CDR3 consists of 13 residues. The CDR3 protein is CASSGTGGTEAFF. The CDR3 region has the DNA TGTGCCAGCAGCGGTACAGGGGGCACTGAAGCTTTCTTT.

This clone was observed once. CDR3 DNA sequence: TGCGCCAGCAGCTGGGACAGTGGGGGGTCCCAGTACTTC. Residues: CASSWDSGGSQYF. The chain joins TRBV5-1 to TRBJ2-5; D might be TRBD1 (7 bases). Trimming removed 3 bases at V and 9 bases at J, with 15 bases between. This CDR3 contains 13 residues. Germline V lookup: CDR1 SGHRS, CDR2 YFSETQ.

This clone is a singleton in its sample. This chain links TRBV11-2 with TRBJ2-3, with 8 bases lining up with TRBD1. V lost 8 bases to trimming and J lost 4 bases; unmatched junction nucleotides: 8. This CDR3 has 14 amino acids. Germline CDR1 is SGHAT and CDR2 is FQNNGV. The CDR3 DNA sequence: TGTGCCAGCGCACGGGACAGGTCCGCAGATACGCAGTATTTT. Its protein product is CASARDRSADTQYF.

This rearrangement joins TRBV9 to TRBJ2-5; TRBD1 is a possible D gene (5 bases). CDR1 is SGDLS and CDR2 is YYNGEE in the germline V gene. Trimming pared 6 bases from V and 4 bases from J, leaving 16 bases between. This CDR3 spans 14 amino acids. CDR3 sequence reads: CASNAGSGAETQYF. The CDR3 DNA sequence: TGTGCCAGCAACGCCGGTTCTGGGGCAGAGACCCAGTACTTC.

The chain has TRBV2 and TRBJ2-5; 9 bases map to TRBD2. Germline V gives CDR1 SNHLY, CDR2 FYNNEI. With V trimmed by 5 bases and J by 1 base, 8 bases remained unmatched. The CDR3 runs to 16 residues. In DNA, the CDR3 is TGTGCCAGCAGTCCTGTGGGGGGACTAGCCCAAGAGACCCAGTACTTC. Translated, it gives CASSPVGGLAQETQYF.

V gene TRBV29-1 combines with J gene TRBJ1-1, with a possible D match to TRBD1 (5 bases). The CDR3 consists of 11 residues. Trimming removed 5 bases at V and 10 bases at J, with 14 bases between. CDR1 SQVTM and CDR2 ANQGSEA come from the germline V gene. The CDR3 sequence: CSVQGIQGAFF. CDR3 nucleotides: TGCAGCGTTCAGGGAATCCAGGGAGCTTTCTTT. Full variable domain (missing parts from reference TRBV29-1 and TRBJ1-1): SAVISQKPSRDICQRGTSLTIQCQVDSQVTMMFWYRQQPGQSLTLIATANQGSEATYESGFVIDKFPISRPNLTFSTLTVSNMSPEDSSIYLCSVQGIQGAFFGQGTRLTVV.

This chain joins TRBV6-6 and TRBJ1-2; D unclear. CDR3 length: 16 amino acids. Germline loops: CDR1 MNHNY, CDR2 SVGAGI (reference sequence). Trimming removed 7 bases at V and 4 bases at J, with 22 bases between. The CDR3 is CASTTTSGEGGYGYTF. The CDR3 coding sequence is TGTGCCAGCACCACCACATCCGGGGAGGGCGGCTATGGCTACACCTTC.